Included here is one T cell receptor (beta chain) sequence, with context. What it recognizes is unknown. The CDR3 consists of 18 residues. Germline CDR1 and CDR2: SQVTM and ANQGSEA. V was clipped by 5 bases and J by 2 bases; unmatched bases: 12. This specimen belongs to a study of cytomegalovirus exposure and HLA in healthy donors. Study context: Among approximately 400 genotyped donors, roughly 80% fell in the Caucasian-associated ancestry cluster. Overall study findings and caveats: HLA restriction was apparent for most CMV-associated TCR beta chains in a later analysis.

The PCR ran on 60 Vbeta and 13 Jbeta primers. Repertoires were generated with immunoSEQ multiplex PCR, while TCRdb's copy carries only in-frame clones and drops some. The top ten clones hold over 3.5% of a sample with some 120,000 clones, 70% to 75% of them seen once. The clonotype originates from a woman in her forties in good health and CMV-seronegative. The specimen sequenced was PBMCs. The chain combines TRBV29-1 with TRBJ2-2, with 12 positions matching TRBD2. DNA for the CDR3: TGCAGCGTTACCTCCCCGGGACTAGCGGGTAAAAACACCGGGGAGCTGTTTTTT. Translated: CSVTSPGLAGKNTGELFF.